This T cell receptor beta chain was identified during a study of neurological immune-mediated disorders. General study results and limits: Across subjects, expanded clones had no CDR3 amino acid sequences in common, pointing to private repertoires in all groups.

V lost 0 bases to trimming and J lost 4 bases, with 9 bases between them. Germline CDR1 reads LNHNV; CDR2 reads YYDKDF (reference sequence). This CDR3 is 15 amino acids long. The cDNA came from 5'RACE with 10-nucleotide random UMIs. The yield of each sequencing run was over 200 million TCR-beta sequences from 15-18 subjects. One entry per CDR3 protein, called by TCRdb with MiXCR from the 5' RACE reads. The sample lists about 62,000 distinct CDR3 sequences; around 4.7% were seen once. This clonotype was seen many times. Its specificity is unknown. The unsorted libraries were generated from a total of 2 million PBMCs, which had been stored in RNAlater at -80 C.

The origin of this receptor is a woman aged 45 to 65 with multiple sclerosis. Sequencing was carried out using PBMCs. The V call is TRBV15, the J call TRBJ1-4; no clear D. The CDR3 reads CATSRDREVNEKLFF. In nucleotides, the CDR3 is TGTGCCACCAGCAGAGACCGAGAGGTTAATGAAAAACTGTTTTTT.